A selection of T cell receptor beta chains follows, all from one sample in a study of siplizumab effects on memory and regulatory T cells. The protocol was immunoSEQ multiplex PCR, while the TCRdb copy is restricted to in-frame clones and leaves out a portion. Here the sample spans fewer than 100,000 clones, 94% being singletons. Sequences were obtained from non-Treg CD4+ T cells sorted from blood. The origin of the receptors is a human donor in good health. Each CDR3 is given with its conserved first and last residue. Fields, in order: D gene, clone size, V gene, J gene, CDR3 DNA, CDR3 protein. D genes are given only for firm matches. Expanded clones are given a class, and other clones once, few, many or no size at all.

>-|-|TRBV9|TRBJ2-1
TGTGCCAGCAGCGTAGCAATCTCCTACAATGAGCAGTTCTTC
CASSVAISYNEQFF
>TRBD1|-|TRBV15|TRBJ2-3
TGTGCCACCAGCAGGTACCGGGACAGCGCGGATACGCAGTATTTT
CATSRYRDSADTQYF
>-|-|TRBV15|TRBJ1-1
TGTGCCACCAGCAGAGACCGGGGGTTCGGGCGGAACACTGAAGCTTTCTTT
CATSRDRGFGRNTEAFF
>-|-|TRBV7-3|TRBJ2-7
TGTGCCAGCAGCTTAGGGGCAGGTGACTACGAGCAGTACTTC
CASSLGAGDYEQYF
>TRBD2|once|TRBV18|TRBJ2-7
TGTGCCACACGGCCAAGCGGGAGTACCTACGAGCAGTACTTC
CATRPSGSTYEQYF
>TRBD2|-|TRBV7-6|TRBJ2-5
TGTGCCAGCAGCGTTACTAGCGGCCAAGAGACCCAGTACTTC
CASSVTSGQETQYF
>-|-|TRBV5-4|TRBJ1-1
TGTGCCAGCAGCCAACCGGGACGGACTGAAGAAGCTTTCTTT
CASSQPGRTEEAFF
>-|-|TRBV19|TRBJ1-4
TGTGCCAGTAGTATGGGGGGTAGTGTTGAAAAACTGTTTTTT
CASSMGGSVEKLFF
>TRBD1|-|TRBV9|TRBJ2-7
TGTGCCAGCAGCGTAGAGGAACAGGGGAGCGAGCAGTACTTC
CASSVEEQGSEQYF
>-|-|TRBV7-2|TRBJ1-2
TGTGCCAGCAGCTTAGTTCCTGCGCTCTGGGGCTACACCTTC
CASSLVPALWGYTF
>-|-|TRBV20-1|TRBJ2-1
TGCAGTGCTAGTGGCAGCAATGAGCAGTTCTTC
CSASGSNEQFF
>-|-|TRBV19|TRBJ1-4
TGTGCCAGTAGGGCGGGACGGATTAATGAAAAACTGTTTTTT
CASRAGRINEKLFF
>-|-|TRBV29-1|TRBJ2-3
TGCAGCGTTGTTCTAGCGCTGGGTCCAGATACGCAGTATTTT
CSVVLALGPDTQYF
>-|-|TRBV2|TRBJ2-3
TGTGCCAGCAGTGGAGTAATTCGAGTAGATACGCAGTATTTT
CASSGVIRVDTQYF
>-|-|TRBV6-1|TRBJ2-5
TGTGCCAGCAGTGAACTGTCAGGGACGGGCGAGACCCAGTACTTC
CASSELSGTGETQYF
>-|-|TRBV10-3|TRBJ2-5
TGTGCCATCAGGGCCCATCGGGGCGACGGAGAGACCCAGTACTTC
CAIRAHRGDGETQYF
>-|-|TRBV15|TRBJ2-1
TGTGCCACCAGCTCCCGGGAAGGGGACGGTGAGCAGTTCTTC
CATSSREGDGEQFF
>-|-|TRBV5-4|TRBJ2-7
TGTGCCAGCAGCTTGCGACAGCCCACGGGGGAGCAGTACTTC
CASSLRQPTGEQYF
>TRBD2|-|TRBV14|TRBJ2-7
TGTGCCAGCAGCCTACTAGCGGGGGCCTACGAGCAGTACTTC
CASSLLAGAYEQYF
>TRBD2|-|TRBV5-4|TRBJ2-5
TGTGCCAGCAGCCTGGGACTAGCGGGGGGACATGTAGAGACCCAGTACTTC
CASSLGLAGGHVETQYF
>-|-|TRBV19|TRBJ1-1
TGTGCCAGTAGTATAGTTGTTGTGGCAGGTCCGAACACTGAAGCTTTCTTT
CASSIVVVAGPNTEAFF
>-|-|TRBV15|TRBJ1-5
TGTGCCACCAGCAGGGGACTCCTTCAGCCCCAGCATTTT
CATSRGLLQPQHF
>TRBD1|-|TRBV10-3|TRBJ1-6
TGTGCCGCACAGGGGTTGGATGGTTCACCCCTCCACTTT
CAAQGLDGSPLHF
>-|-|TRBV6-5|TRBJ1-3
TGTGCCAGCGAGCCTTCAATGGGAAACACCATATATTTT
CASEPSMGNTIYF
>TRBD2|-|TRBV30|TRBJ2-7
TGTGCCTGGAGTGTGGGACTATCCTCCTACGAGCAGTACTTC
CAWSVGLSSYEQYF
>TRBD1|-|TRBV7-2|TRBJ1-5
TGTGCCAGCAGCTTATCGTGGACAGGGAGCAATCAGCCCCAGCATTTT
CASSLSWTGSNQPQHF
>-|-|TRBV10-1|TRBJ2-3
TGCGCCAGCAGTGAGACTCCCCTGGACGTCCCGTGGACAGATACGCAGTATTTT
CASSETPLDVPWTDTQYF
>-|-|TRBV5-1|TRBJ1-2
TGCGCCAGCAGCTTGGGGGGCGCAGTTGGCTACACCTTC
CASSLGGAVGYTF
>-|few|TRBV4-1|TRBJ1-5
TGCGCCAGCAGCCAAGGGGTGGTTGGTCAGCCCCAGCATTTT
CASSQGVVGQPQHF
>-|-|TRBV19|TRBJ2-2
TGTGCCAGTAGTATAACTACGAACACCGGGGAGCTGTTTTTT
CASSITTNTGELFF
>-|-|TRBV7-9|TRBJ2-5
TGTGCCAGCAGCCCCTATAATAGCAGACAGACCCAAGAGACCCAGTACTTC
CASSPYNSRQTQETQYF